Listed below are T cell receptor beta chains from one sample, sequenced in a study of chemoradiotherapy in HPV16-positive cancers. Assay: immunoSEQ multiplex PCR; the TCRdb copy retains only in-frame clones and omits some. This sample has 30,000 to 50,000 clones, with around 80% found just once. The specimen comprised blood, sampled from a patient who underwent chemoradiotherapy. The receptor source for this set is a human donor with HPV-associated anogenital cancer. CDR3s include the opening cysteine and the closing phenylalanine or tryptophan. The D gene is left open where the match is weak. Some rows have no size entry. The others give once, few or many, or a class for an expanded clone.

v_call,j_call,clone_size,d_call,cdr3_aa,cdr3_nt
TRBV11-2,TRBJ2-2,-,-,CASSLDLWTADTGELFF,TGTGCCAGCAGCTTAGACCTTTGGACAGCCGACACCGGGGAGCTGTTTTTT
TRBV19,TRBJ1-2,-,-,CASRGQGWDGYTF,TGTGCCAGTAGGGGCCAGGGGTGGGATGGCTACACCTTC
TRBV30,TRBJ1-2,-,TRBD1,CAWSGQGVKYDGYTF,TGTGCCTGGAGTGGACAGGGGGTAAAGTACGATGGCTACACCTTC
TRBV11-2,TRBJ1-1,few,-,CASRTDRNTEAFF,TGTGCCAGCAGAACGGACAGGAACACTGAAGCTTTCTTT
TRBV19,TRBJ1-2,-,-,CASSIRHRDYGYTF,TGTGCCAGTAGTATTCGACACAGGGACTATGGCTACACCTTC
TRBV25-1,TRBJ2-7,-,-,CASSELGTYEQYF,TGTGCCAGCAGTGAATTGGGGACCTACGAGCAGTACTTC
TRBV19,TRBJ1-5,few,TRBD1,CASSIVGTGLSPQHF,TGTGCCAGTAGTATAGTGGGGACAGGGCTTTCGCCCCAGCATTTT
TRBV14,TRBJ2-1,-,-,CASSQSPGRELEQFF,TGTGCCAGCAGCCAATCTCCAGGTAGAGAGCTTGAGCAGTTCTTC
TRBV5-1,TRBJ1-3,-,-,CASREWSGNTIYF,TGCGCCAGCAGGGAATGGTCTGGAAACACCATATATTTT
TRBV6-5,TRBJ2-7,few,-,CASTLGGADEQYF,TGTGCCAGCACCCTGGGGGGGGCTGACGAGCAGTACTTC
TRBV7-8,TRBJ2-1,-,-,CASSLNPAVSYNEQFF,TGTGCCAGCAGCTTAAATCCAGCGGTCTCCTACAATGAGCAGTTCTTC
TRBV27,TRBJ2-5,few,-,CASSRWASLGTQYF,TGTGCCAGCAGCAGATGGGCTAGCCTAGGGACCCAGTACTTC
TRBV15,TRBJ2-7,-,-,CATGAGAGGSYEQYF,TGTGCCACCGGGGCAGGGGCCGGTGGTTCCTACGAGCAGTACTTC
TRBV1,TRBJ2-1,-,-,CTSSQAIRTGGGLEQFF,TGCACCAGCAGCCAAGCAATCCGGACAGGGGGCGGGTTGGAGCAGTTCTTC
TRBV18,TRBJ1-1,-,-,CASSPPLGTEAFF,TGTGCCAGCTCACCCCCTCTAGGGACTGAAGCTTTCTTT
TRBV5-1,TRBJ2-3,-,TRBD2,CASSFMIAGASGDTQYF,TGCGCCAGCAGCTTTATGATAGCGGGGGCCTCGGGGGATACGCAGTATTTT
TRBV19,TRBJ2-3,-,-,CASSMYRTDTQYF,TGTGCCAGTAGTATGTACCGCACAGATACGCAGTATTTT
TRBV7-9,TRBJ1-2,-,-,CASSLTAVVYGYTF,TGTGCCAGCAGCTTAACAGCTGTCGTCTATGGCTACACCTTC
TRBV2,TRBJ1-4,-,TRBD1,CAGLQGALSEKLFF,TGTGCCGGACTACAGGGGGCATTAAGTGAAAAACTGTTTTTT
TRBV6-1,TRBJ2-3,-,-,CASSEYRGGTDTQYF,TGTGCCAGCAGTGAATATCGGGGTGGCACAGATACGCAGTATTTT
TRBV7-2,TRBJ1-5,few,-,CASSFSKDQPQHF,TGTGCCAGCAGCTTCTCGAAGGATCAGCCCCAGCATTTT
TRBV7-9,TRBJ1-4,-,-,CASSSNHDGLNEKLFF,TGTGCCAGCAGTTCCAACCACGACGGTTTAAATGAAAAACTGTTTTTT
TRBV14,TRBJ2-1,-,TRBD2,CASSHPSGGLRDEQFF,TGTGCCAGCAGCCACCCTAGCGGGGGGCTTCGGGATGAGCAGTTCTTC
TRBV6-4,TRBJ2-5,-,TRBD2,CASSVRGGPQETQYF,TGTGCCAGCAGTGTGCGGGGGGGCCCCCAAGAGACCCAGTACTTC
TRBV5-1,TRBJ1-2,-,-,CASSLSSDFSYGYTF,TGCGCCAGCAGCTTGAGCAGTGATTTTTCCTATGGCTACACCTTC
TRBV11-1,TRBJ1-1,-,-,CASSLDLRAEAFF,TGTGCCAGCAGCTTAGATCTAAGGGCTGAAGCTTTCTTT
TRBV6-6,TRBJ2-4,-,-,CASTQDGAKNIQYF,TGTGCCAGCACCCAAGATGGAGCCAAAAACATTCAGTACTTC
TRBV29-1,TRBJ1-1,-,-,CSVEVEGTEAFF,TGCAGCGTTGAAGTTGAAGGGACTGAAGCTTTCTTT
TRBV4-1,TRBJ1-1,once,TRBD1,CASSLVDRALTEAFF,TGCGCCAGCAGCCTAGTCGACAGGGCTCTCACTGAAGCTTTCTTT
TRBV7-3,TRBJ1-1,-,-,CASSLNTENTEAFF,TGTGCCAGCAGCTTAAATACAGAGAACACTGAAGCTTTCTTT
TRBV29-1,TRBJ2-1,-,TRBD2,CSVPHTGTSYNEQFF,TGCAGCGTGCCCCATACAGGGACTAGCTACAATGAGCAGTTCTTC
TRBV9,TRBJ1-1,-,-,CASSVAGHTERNTEAFF,TGTGCCAGCAGCGTAGCGGGGCACACGGAGAGGAACACTGAAGCTTTCTTT
TRBV5-6,TRBJ1-6,-,-,CASSRAGRYNSPLHF,TGTGCCAGCAGCCGTGCCGGACGCTATAATTCACCCCTCCACTTT
TRBV6-6,TRBJ1-2,-,TRBD1,CASSYSVTGSEGGYTF,TGTGCCAGCAGTTACTCCGTGACAGGGTCCGAAGGTGGCTACACCTTC
TRBV7-9,TRBJ2-1,-,-,CASSLAAGQYNEQFF,TGTGCCAGCAGCTTAGCCGCTGGACAGTACAATGAGCAGTTCTTC
TRBV7-9,TRBJ2-7,-,TRBD2,CASSSSGRLEQYF,TGTGCCAGCAGCTCCTCCGGGAGGTTGGAGCAGTACTTC
TRBV7-9,TRBJ1-5,-,-,CASSLGRDQPQHF,TGTGCCAGCAGCTTAGGGAGAGACCAGCCCCAGCATTTT
TRBV2,TRBJ1-2,-,-,CASSGRGTNYGYTF,TGTGCCAGCAGTGGGCGAGGTACTAACTATGGCTACACCTTC
TRBV29-1,TRBJ2-7,-,TRBD2,CSVLLAGGREQYF,TGCAGCGTCCTCCTAGCGGGGGGGCGAGAGCAGTACTTC
TRBV11-3,TRBJ2-3,-,-,CASSLSWGTSTDTQYF,TGTGCCAGCAGCCTCTCCTGGGGGACTAGCACAGATACGCAGTATTTT
TRBV9,TRBJ2-5,-,-,CASSAGFETQYF,TGTGCCAGCAGTGCTGGTTTTGAGACCCAGTACTTC
TRBV4-1,TRBJ1-1,-,-,CASSQAGLAEAFF,TGCGCCAGCAGCCAAGCAGGGTTAGCTGAAGCTTTCTTT
TRBV30,TRBJ2-3,-,TRBD1,CAWGTGGDFRDTQYF,TGTGCCTGGGGGACAGGGGGCGATTTCCGAGATACGCAGTATTTT
TRBV10-3,TRBJ2-1,-,TRBD1,CAISHPQGAGEQFF,TGTGCCATCAGCCATCCCCAGGGGGCGGGAGAGCAGTTCTTC
TRBV6-6,TRBJ1-6,few,TRBD1,CASGIGTGGSPLHF,TGTGCCAGCGGAATAGGGACAGGAGGGTCACCCCTCCACTTT
TRBV5-1,TRBJ2-7,-,TRBD1,CASSLGIHGTASSEQYF,TGCGCCAGCAGCTTGGGAATTCACGGGACAGCTTCCAGCGAGCAGTACTTC
TRBV9,TRBJ1-2,-,-,CASSVASGGYTF,TGTGCCAGCAGCGTAGCCTCAGGTGGCTACACCTTC
TRBV2,TRBJ2-1,-,TRBD2,CASLGLAVNEQFF,TGTGCCAGCTTGGGACTAGCTGTGAATGAGCAGTTCTTC
TRBV7-6,TRBJ2-5,-,-,CASSTYGTPEETQYF,TGTGCCAGCAGCACTTACGGGACTCCCGAAGAGACCCAGTACTTC
TRBV4-3,TRBJ1-2,-,-,CASSQDPLGQGYGYTF,TGCGCCAGCAGCCAAGATCCACTGGGGCAAGGCTATGGCTACACCTTC
TRBV6-1,TRBJ1-6,-,-,CASSERVLYNSPLHF,TGTGCCAGCAGTGAAAGGGTCCTCTATAATTCACCCCTCCACTTT
TRBV7-6,TRBJ2-3,-,-,CASSPRLDGGAGTDTQYF,TGTGCCAGCAGCCCCCGTTTAGATGGGGGGGCCGGCACAGATACGCAGTATTTT
TRBV7-8,TRBJ2-1,-,-,CASSSVRGSYNEQFF,TGTGCCAGCAGCTCCGTCCGGGGGTCCTACAATGAGCAGTTCTTC
TRBV7-8,TRBJ1-4,-,-,CASSLDVRASEKLFF,TGTGCCAGCAGCTTAGATGTCAGGGCATCTGAAAAACTGTTTTTT
TRBV7-6,TRBJ1-2,few,TRBD1,CASSLGTGVHGYTF,TGTGCCAGCAGCTTAGGTACAGGGGTCCATGGCTACACCTTC